This is a list of T cell receptor beta chains from one sample in a study of metastatic and nonmetastatic thyroid tumors. TCRdb re-called the PCR reads through MiXCR. Here the sample spans tens of thousands of clones, approximately 12% being singletons. Sequencing was performed on blood. Every receptor here comes from a female donor with papillary thyroid cancer or a benign thyroid nodule (not recorded which). Some clones in this sample may be carry-over from other donors' samples. The CDR3 runs from the conserved cysteine through the conserved F or W. The order of the fields is CDR3 protein, CDR3 DNA, CDR3 length, clone size, V gene, D gene, J gene. A D gene is named only where the DNA matches it firmly. Size is stated for part of the rows, as once, few or many counts, or as a class when the clone is expanded.

cdr3_aa: CASSLLTGAGDTQYF
cdr3_nt: TGTGCCAGTAGCCTCCTGACTGGAGCAGGGGATACGCAGTATTTT
cdr3_length: 15
clone_size: many
v_call: TRBV19
d_call: -
j_call: TRBJ2-3

cdr3_aa: CAISGSFKRQGEALPQHF
cdr3_nt: TGTGCCATCAGTGGGTCGTTCAAGAGGCAGGGAGAGGCTCTGCCCCAGCATTTT
cdr3_length: 18
clone_size: few
v_call: TRBV10-3
d_call: -
j_call: TRBJ1-5

cdr3_aa: CSGVSSTEAFF
cdr3_nt: TGCAGTGGGGTCTCCAGTACTGAAGCTTTCTTT
cdr3_length: 11
clone_size: many
v_call: TRBV20-1
d_call: -
j_call: TRBJ1-1

cdr3_aa: CASILVIGGTYGYTF
cdr3_nt: TGTGCCAGCATCTTAGTTATAGGGGGAACGTATGGCTACACCTTC
cdr3_length: 15
clone_size: medium-sized
v_call: TRBV2
d_call: -
j_call: TRBJ1-2

cdr3_aa: CASSITESRNTIYF
cdr3_nt: TGTGCCAGTAGTATAACAGAGAGCAGAAACACCATATATTTT
cdr3_length: 14
clone_size: many
v_call: TRBV19
d_call: -
j_call: TRBJ1-3

cdr3_aa: CASSRRPPGLAGQLDTQYF
cdr3_nt: TGTGCCAGTAGTCGCCGACCTCCGGGACTAGCGGGGCAGCTAGATACGCAGTATTTT
cdr3_length: 19
clone_size: many
v_call: TRBV19
d_call: TRBD2
j_call: TRBJ2-3

cdr3_aa: CASSPIRGPGQFF
cdr3_nt: TGTGCCAGCAGCCCGATCCGGGGGCCGGGGCAGTTCTTC
cdr3_length: 13
clone_size: many
v_call: TRBV9
d_call: -
j_call: TRBJ2-1

cdr3_aa: CASSLGFIGAEAFF
cdr3_nt: TGTGCCAGCAGCTTAGGGTTCATCGGGGCTGAAGCTTTCTTT
cdr3_length: 14
clone_size: many
v_call: TRBV11-2
d_call: -
j_call: TRBJ1-1

cdr3_aa: CASSFIQGPFGYTF
cdr3_nt: TGTGCCAGCAGTTTTATCCAGGGCCCCTTCGGCTACACCTTC
cdr3_length: 14
clone_size: many
v_call: TRBV28
d_call: -
j_call: TRBJ1-2

cdr3_aa: CATSGPTGEERQQYF
cdr3_nt: TGTGCCACCAGCGGACCGACAGGGGAGGAGCGGCAGCAGTACTTC
cdr3_length: 15
clone_size: -
v_call: TRBV15
d_call: TRBD1
j_call: TRBJ2-7

cdr3_aa: CASSQGDRGTNEQYF
cdr3_nt: TGCGCCAGCAGCCAAGGGGACAGGGGGACCAATGAGCAGTACTTC
cdr3_length: 15
clone_size: many
v_call: TRBV4-3
d_call: TRBD1
j_call: TRBJ2-7

cdr3_aa: CVSIVSTDTQYF
cdr3_nt: TGTGTCAGCATTGTTAGCACAGATACGCAGTATTTT
cdr3_length: 12
clone_size: few
v_call: TRBV6-1
d_call: -
j_call: TRBJ2-3

cdr3_aa: CASSQEMGEKLFF
cdr3_nt: TGTGCCAGCAGCCAGGAAATGGGGGAAAAACTGTTTTTT
cdr3_length: 13
clone_size: many
v_call: TRBV4-2
d_call: -
j_call: TRBJ1-4

cdr3_aa: CASSFYGSSYEQYF
cdr3_nt: TGCGCCAGCAGCTTTTACGGGAGCTCCTACGAGCAGTACTTC
cdr3_length: 14
clone_size: -
v_call: TRBV5-1
d_call: -
j_call: TRBJ2-7

cdr3_aa: CASSLAGRGLYGYTF
cdr3_nt: TGTGCCAGCAGCTTAGCGGGCAGGGGCCTCTATGGCTACACCTTC
cdr3_length: 15
clone_size: many
v_call: TRBV7-2
d_call: -
j_call: TRBJ1-2

cdr3_aa: CASSPGREGYTF
cdr3_nt: TGTGCCAGCTCACCAGGCAGGGAAGGCTACACCTTC
cdr3_length: 12
clone_size: many
v_call: TRBV18
d_call: -
j_call: TRBJ1-2

cdr3_aa: CASSQASGAYTEAFF
cdr3_nt: TGTGCCAGCAGCCAAGCCTCCGGGGCCTACACTGAAGCTTTCTTT
cdr3_length: 15
clone_size: many
v_call: TRBV4-2
d_call: -
j_call: TRBJ1-1

cdr3_aa: CASSANGGLSPLHF
cdr3_nt: TGTGCCAGCAGCGCCAACGGGGGGCTGTCACCCCTCCACTTT
cdr3_length: 14
clone_size: many
v_call: TRBV7-2
d_call: -
j_call: TRBJ1-6

cdr3_aa: CASSPPRQGTGTEAFF
cdr3_nt: TGTGCCAGCTCACCACCCCGACAGGGGACGGGCACTGAAGCTTTCTTT
cdr3_length: 16
clone_size: many
v_call: TRBV18
d_call: TRBD1
j_call: TRBJ1-1

cdr3_aa: CASSLFNMNTEAFF
cdr3_nt: TGCGCCAGCAGCTTGTTTAACATGAACACTGAAGCTTTCTTT
cdr3_length: 14
clone_size: many
v_call: TRBV5-1
d_call: -
j_call: TRBJ1-1

cdr3_aa: CASSLGLASEQYF
cdr3_nt: TGTGCCAGCAGCTTAGGACTAGCTAGCGAGCAGTACTTC
cdr3_length: 13
clone_size: medium-sized
v_call: TRBV7-2
d_call: TRBD2
j_call: TRBJ2-7

cdr3_aa: CAREPGRNNEKLFF
cdr3_nt: TGTGCCCGTGAGCCAGGACGGAATAATGAAAAACTGTTTTTT
cdr3_length: 14
clone_size: -
v_call: TRBV27
d_call: -
j_call: TRBJ1-4

cdr3_aa: CASSLGGYSGNTIYF
cdr3_nt: TGCGCCAGCAGCTTGGGCGGCTACTCTGGAAACACCATATATTTT
cdr3_length: 15
clone_size: many
v_call: TRBV5-1
d_call: -
j_call: TRBJ1-3

cdr3_aa: CASSFRGSSYNEQFF
cdr3_nt: TGTGCCAGCAGTTTTAGGGGCAGCTCCTACAATGAGCAGTTCTTC
cdr3_length: 15
clone_size: medium-sized
v_call: TRBV12-3/TRBV12-4
d_call: -
j_call: TRBJ2-1

cdr3_aa: CAWNHPDRGLSPLHF
cdr3_nt: TGTGCCTGGAACCACCCGGACAGGGGGCTATCACCCCTCCACTTT
cdr3_length: 15
clone_size: -
v_call: TRBV30
d_call: TRBD1
j_call: TRBJ1-6

cdr3_aa: CATSRDRVGYEQYF
cdr3_nt: TGTGCCACCAGCAGAGATCGGGTCGGCTACGAGCAGTACTTC
cdr3_length: 14
clone_size: few
v_call: TRBV15
d_call: -
j_call: TRBJ2-7

cdr3_aa: CASSPDRLNTEAFF
cdr3_nt: TGTGCCAGCAGCCCGGACAGATTGAACACTGAAGCTTTCTTT
cdr3_length: 14
clone_size: many
v_call: TRBV7-6
d_call: -
j_call: TRBJ1-1

cdr3_aa: CASSHRDRNYEQYF
cdr3_nt: TGTGCCAGCAGCCACCGGGACAGGAACTACGAGCAGTACTTC
cdr3_length: 14
clone_size: large
v_call: TRBV7-9
d_call: TRBD1
j_call: TRBJ2-7

cdr3_aa: CASSQEGGSGNTIYF
cdr3_nt: TGTGCCAGCAGTCAAGAAGGGGGCTCGGGAAACACCATATATTTT
cdr3_length: 15
clone_size: medium-sized
v_call: TRBV12-3/TRBV12-4
d_call: TRBD1
j_call: TRBJ1-3

cdr3_aa: CASSVEDPGPRDTGELFF
cdr3_nt: TGTGCCAGCAGCGTAGAAGACCCAGGCCCGAGGGACACCGGGGAGCTGTTTTTT
cdr3_length: 18
clone_size: many
v_call: TRBV9
d_call: -
j_call: TRBJ2-2